By proportion, the clone carrying this T cell receptor (beta chain) is medium-sized. Its antigen is currently unknown. TRB rearrangements spanning V, D and J were amplified using mixed TRB-A/B primers. TCRdb processed the multiplex PCR reads anew with MiXCR; each CDR3 protein has one entry. The profile shows about 3,000 distinct CDR3 sequences, approximately 25% of them singletons. The source of the sample is a study of T cell repertoires in aging, cancer and after chemotherapy. Overall study context: Donor ages fell into six groups from 30 or younger up to 70 or older. Notes on the study in general: Healthy donors lost TCR diversity with age mainly through richness, cancer patients through richness and evenness. Immunological memory after chemotherapy cannot be judged from the repertoire data.

Peripheral blood genomic DNA, not sorted cells or RNA, was the template. V shed 9 bases, J shed 2 bases, and the junction held 10 bases outside the gene matches. Germline assignment: CDR1 SGHDT and CDR2 YYEEEE. The CDR3 length is 15 residues. The source is a human donor with a solid tumor. V gene TRBV5-6 combines with J gene TRBJ2-3, with TRBD1 matching over 9 bases. The sequencing sample was made of blood. The CDR3 region is CATKWTGAYTDTQYF. CDR3 nucleotides: TGTGCCACCAAGTGGACAGGGGCCTACACAGATACGCAGTATTTT. Variable domain in full (rest from reference TRBV5-6 and TRBJ2-3): DAGVTQSPTHLIKTRGQQVTLRCSPKSGHDTVSWYQQALGQGPQFIFQYYEEEERQRGNFPDRFSGHQFPNYSSELNVNALLLGDSALYLCATKWTGAYTDTQYFGPGTRLTVL.